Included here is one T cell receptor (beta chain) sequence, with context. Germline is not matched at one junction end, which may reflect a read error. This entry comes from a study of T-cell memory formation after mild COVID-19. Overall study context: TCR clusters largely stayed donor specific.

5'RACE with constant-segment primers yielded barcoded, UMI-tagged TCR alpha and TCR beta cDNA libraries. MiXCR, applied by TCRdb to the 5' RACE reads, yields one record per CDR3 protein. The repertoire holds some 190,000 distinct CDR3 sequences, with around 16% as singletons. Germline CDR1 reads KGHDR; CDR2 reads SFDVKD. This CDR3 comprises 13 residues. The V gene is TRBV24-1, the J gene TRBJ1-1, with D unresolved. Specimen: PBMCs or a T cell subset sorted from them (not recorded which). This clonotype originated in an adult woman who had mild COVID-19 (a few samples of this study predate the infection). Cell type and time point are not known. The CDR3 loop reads CHGIGRADTEAFF. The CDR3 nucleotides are TGCCATGGAATTGGCCGGGCTGACACTGAAGCTTTCTTT.